Listed below are T cell receptor beta chains from one sample, sequenced in a study of T cells in narcolepsy. TCRdb's table, derived via immunoSEQ multiplex PCR, lists solely in-frame clones and lacks some. The sample lists some 37,000 clones; over 75% were seen once. Sample: CD45RA- memory CD4+ T cells from PBMCs. These receptor sequences come from a human donor with narcolepsy. The CDR3 runs from the conserved cysteine through the conserved F or W. The order of the fields is D gene, clone size, J gene, V gene, CDR3 DNA, CDR3 protein. A D gene is named only where the DNA matches it firmly. The size of a clone is reported for some rows only, either as once, few or many, or as a class for expanded clones.

d_gene: -; abundance: -; j_gene: TRBJ2-1; v_gene: TRBV6-1; CDR3nt: TGTGCCAGCAAGACAGCGTACAATGAGCAGTTCTTC; CDR3aa: CASKTAYNEQFF
d_gene: -; abundance: -; j_gene: TRBJ1-2; v_gene: TRBV18; CDR3nt: TGTGCCAGCTCATCCCGCGACAGGATAAACCCTATGGGCTACACCTTC; CDR3aa: CASSSRDRINPMGYTF
d_gene: -; abundance: -; j_gene: TRBJ1-1; v_gene: TRBV18; CDR3nt: TGTGCCAGCTCACCCTCGGGGGCGGGTAACATGAACACTGAAGCTTTCTTT; CDR3aa: CASSPSGAGNMNTEAFF
d_gene: -; abundance: -; j_gene: TRBJ2-5; v_gene: TRBV21-1; CDR3nt: TGTGCCAGCAGATTCCCGGGACAGAGCAACCAAGAGACCCAGTACTTC; CDR3aa: CASRFPGQSNQETQYF
d_gene: TRBD1; abundance: -; j_gene: TRBJ2-5; v_gene: TRBV30; CDR3nt: TGTGCCTGGAGGACACAGGGGGTAGAGACCCAGTACTTC; CDR3aa: CAWRTQGVETQYF
d_gene: TRBD1; abundance: -; j_gene: TRBJ2-1; v_gene: TRBV15; CDR3nt: TGTGCCACCAGCAGGTCGGGACAGGGTCTCTTCAATGAGCAGTTCTTC; CDR3aa: CATSRSGQGLFNEQFF
d_gene: -; abundance: few; j_gene: TRBJ1-4; v_gene: TRBV4-2; CDR3nt: TGTGCCAGCACCCGAAGGAAGGGTGTAGGTGAAAAACTGTTTTTT; CDR3aa: CASTRRKGVGEKLFF
d_gene: TRBD1; abundance: -; j_gene: TRBJ2-3; v_gene: TRBV29-1; CDR3nt: TGCAGCGCTACCACCACGGGACAGGGTATGAATACGCAGTATTTT; CDR3aa: CSATTTGQGMNTQYF
d_gene: TRBD1; abundance: once; j_gene: TRBJ2-7; v_gene: TRBV5-6; CDR3nt: TGTGCCAGCAGCCGACGACAGGGCTCCTACGAGCAGTACTTC; CDR3aa: CASSRRQGSYEQYF
d_gene: -; abundance: -; j_gene: TRBJ2-2; v_gene: TRBV14; CDR3nt: TGTGCCAGCAGCCACCAAAGGGGGATCGCGTCCGGGGAGCTGTTTTTT; CDR3aa: CASSHQRGIASGELFF
d_gene: -; abundance: -; j_gene: TRBJ2-5; v_gene: TRBV7-2; CDR3nt: TGTGCCAGCAGCTTATACATCCAAGAGACCCAGTACTTC; CDR3aa: CASSLYIQETQYF
d_gene: TRBD1; abundance: once; j_gene: TRBJ2-3; v_gene: TRBV7-2; CDR3nt: TGTGCCAGCACGAGCCCCACAACCGGGACAGGGTCGTCAGATACGCAGTATTTT; CDR3aa: CASTSPTTGTGSSDTQYF
d_gene: TRBD1; abundance: -; j_gene: TRBJ1-1; v_gene: TRBV11-2; CDR3nt: TGTGCCAGCAGTCAAGGACAGGGGAACCTTCCGGCTTTCTTT; CDR3aa: CASSQGQGNLPAFF
d_gene: -; abundance: few; j_gene: TRBJ1-2; v_gene: TRBV28; CDR3nt: TGTGCCAGCCATACTGCGGGTGGCTACACCTTC; CDR3aa: CASHTAGGYTF
d_gene: -; abundance: -; j_gene: TRBJ1-2; v_gene: TRBV2; CDR3nt: TGTGCCAGCAGAGCGAGACAGAACTATGGCTACACCTTC; CDR3aa: CASRARQNYGYTF
d_gene: -; abundance: -; j_gene: TRBJ1-1; v_gene: TRBV5-4; CDR3nt: TGTGCCAGCAGCTTGGATTCATGGGACACTGAAGCTTTCTTT; CDR3aa: CASSLDSWDTEAFF
d_gene: -; abundance: -; j_gene: TRBJ1-1; v_gene: TRBV5-1; CDR3nt: TGCGCCAGCAGCCACGACAGCATGAACACTGAAGCTTTCTTT; CDR3aa: CASSHDSMNTEAFF
d_gene: TRBD1; abundance: -; j_gene: TRBJ1-6; v_gene: TRBV30; CDR3nt: TGTGCCTGGAGTAGACAGGGTGGGGACAATAATTCACCCCTCCACTTT; CDR3aa: CAWSRQGGDNNSPLHF
d_gene: TRBD1; abundance: -; j_gene: TRBJ1-1; v_gene: TRBV7-8; CDR3nt: TGTGCCAGCAGCTTAAGAGGGGGCTTGAACACTGAAGCTTTCTTT; CDR3aa: CASSLRGGLNTEAFF
d_gene: TRBD1; abundance: -; j_gene: TRBJ1-1; v_gene: TRBV6-5; CDR3nt: TGTGCCAGCAGGCGACAGGGTACAGCTTTCTTT; CDR3aa: CASRRQGTAFF
d_gene: -; abundance: -; j_gene: TRBJ2-2; v_gene: TRBV29-1; CDR3nt: TGCAGCGTCCGCGGGGGCGCGAACACCGGGGAGCTGTTTTTT; CDR3aa: CSVRGGANTGELFF
d_gene: -; abundance: few; j_gene: TRBJ2-7; v_gene: TRBV7-2; CDR3nt: TGTGCCAGCAGCTTAGACGGGGGATCTCGCTACGAGCAGTACTTC; CDR3aa: CASSLDGGSRYEQYF
d_gene: -; abundance: -; j_gene: TRBJ1-2; v_gene: TRBV10-3; CDR3nt: TGTGCCATCAGTGATAAAGGGGTCCGCTATGGCTACACCTTC; CDR3aa: CAISDKGVRYGYTF
d_gene: -; abundance: -; j_gene: TRBJ2-5; v_gene: TRBV30; CDR3nt: TGTGCCTGGAGTAGAGTGGAGACCCAGTACTTC; CDR3aa: CAWSRVETQYF
d_gene: -; abundance: -; j_gene: TRBJ2-3; v_gene: TRBV2; CDR3nt: TGTGCCAGCAACGGGGGAAACACAGATACGCAGTATTTT; CDR3aa: CASNGGNTDTQYF
d_gene: TRBD2; abundance: -; j_gene: TRBJ2-2; v_gene: TRBV6-6; CDR3nt: TGTGCCAGCACCGATCGGACTAGCGACCCCGGGGAGCTGTTTTTT; CDR3aa: CASTDRTSDPGELFF
d_gene: -; abundance: few; j_gene: TRBJ1-3; v_gene: TRBV7-9; CDR3nt: TGTGCCAGCAGCTTATACGGGGATGGAAACACCATATATTTT; CDR3aa: CASSLYGDGNTIYF
d_gene: -; abundance: -; j_gene: TRBJ2-7; v_gene: TRBV27; CDR3nt: TGTGCCAGCAGTCCCCGGGGTCTCTACGAGCAGTACTTC; CDR3aa: CASSPRGLYEQYF
d_gene: -; abundance: -; j_gene: TRBJ2-7; v_gene: TRBV2; CDR3nt: TGTGCCAGCAGTGAGGGTCCAGCAGGGGAGCAGTACTTC; CDR3aa: CASSEGPAGEQYF
d_gene: -; abundance: -; j_gene: TRBJ1-1; v_gene: TRBV2; CDR3nt: TGTGCCAGCAGCTCTACGGGCGGGGGGGCTTTCTTT; CDR3aa: CASSSTGGGAFF
d_gene: -; abundance: -; j_gene: TRBJ1-2; v_gene: TRBV9; CDR3nt: TGTGCCAGCAGCGTAGGAACCGCAGCTAACTATGGCTACACCTTC; CDR3aa: CASSVGTAANYGYTF
d_gene: TRBD2; abundance: -; j_gene: TRBJ2-7; v_gene: TRBV7-8; CDR3nt: TGTGCCAGCAGCCGTGGAACTAGCGGGTCCTACGAGCAGTACTTC; CDR3aa: CASSRGTSGSYEQYF
d_gene: -; abundance: -; j_gene: TRBJ1-5; v_gene: TRBV10-1; CDR3nt: TGCGCCAGCGCCAACCCCGCAGCTTGGAATCAGCCCCAGCATTTT; CDR3aa: CASANPAAWNQPQHF
d_gene: -; abundance: -; j_gene: TRBJ2-3; v_gene: TRBV4-2; CDR3nt: TGTGCCAGCAGCCAAGATGCGAAGCCAGATACGCAGTATTTT; CDR3aa: CASSQDAKPDTQYF
d_gene: -; abundance: -; j_gene: TRBJ1-2; v_gene: TRBV12-2; CDR3nt: TGTGCAAGTCGCTTAAGAATTGAAGACAGGGGGCTTACGTATGGCTACACCTTC; CDR3aa: CASRLRIEDRGLTYGYTF
d_gene: -; abundance: -; j_gene: TRBJ2-5; v_gene: TRBV7-7; CDR3nt: TGTGCCAGCAGCTTTGGCCAAGGGGGATTTGGGGAGACCCAGTACTTC; CDR3aa: CASSFGQGGFGETQYF
d_gene: TRBD2; abundance: -; j_gene: TRBJ2-1; v_gene: TRBV4-3; CDR3nt: TGCGCCAGCAGCCAAGAAACGGGACTAGCCTACAATGAGCAGTTCTTC; CDR3aa: CASSQETGLAYNEQFF
d_gene: TRBD2; abundance: -; j_gene: TRBJ2-2; v_gene: TRBV18; CDR3nt: TGTGCCAGCTCACCCCCGAGGACTAGCGGGTGGACCGGGGAGCTGTTTTTT; CDR3aa: CASSPPRTSGWTGELFF
d_gene: TRBD2; abundance: -; j_gene: TRBJ2-3; v_gene: TRBV5-1; CDR3nt: TGCGCCAGCAGCCCAGGGACTAGCGGGGATACGCAGTATTTT; CDR3aa: CASSPGTSGDTQYF
d_gene: TRBD2; abundance: -; j_gene: TRBJ2-7; v_gene: TRBV7-9; CDR3nt: TGTGCCAGCAGCTTTCCTGCCGGGGGGGGTCCCTACGAGCAGTACTTC; CDR3aa: CASSFPAGGGPYEQYF